This entry lists 16 T cell receptor beta chains sequenced from one sample in a study of T cells in women clearing cervical HPV infection. Profiling relied on immunoSEQ multiplex PCR, and the TCRdb table lists in-frame clones only, not all of them. Across more than 20,000 clones, the top ten clones capture around 3.5% of the sample. The source material was blood buffy coat. These TCRs come from a woman between 18 and 75 years old with a cervical HPV16 infection that either progressed to CIN3+ or cleared (not recorded which).

Of note for this clone: The CDR3 end lies 3 residues beyond the end of the read and is filled in from the germline J gene. The gene calls are TRBV12-3 or TRBV12-4 and TRBJ1-1; 8 nucleotides agree with TRBD1. The CDR3 consists of 17 residues. V trimming: 3 bases; J trimming: 0 bases; junction bases outside the gene matches: 9. The DNA read from the CDR3 is TGTGCCAGCAGTTTTGGTCCCGGGACAGGACTGAACACTGAA. Protein sequence: CASSFGPGTGLNTE. Given in full, the CDR3 is CASSFGPGTGLNTEAFF.

Concerning this clone itself: The observed sequence ends 3 residues before the CDR3 terminus, with the missing tail filled in from the germline J gene. This chain connects TRBV7-2 to TRBJ2-7, with a weak D call TRBD1 (6 bases). V dropped 2 bases and J dropped 5 bases, with 10 bases sitting between them. Germline CDR1 SGHTA, CDR2 FQGNSA. CDR3 length: 13 amino acids. The DNA read from the CDR3 is TGTGCCAGCAGCTTAAACAGGGTCCACGAG. Encoded protein: CASSLNRVHE. The whole CDR3 region reads CASSLNRVHEQYF.

Concerning this clone itself: Read coverage stops 3 residues before the CDR3 terminus; the germline J gene supplies the remainder. At the DNA level, this CDR3 is encoded by other sequences in the same sample as well. The gene calls are TRBV20-1 and TRBJ2-7; unclear D gene. Germline V CDR1 and CDR2: DFQATT, SNEGSKA (reference sequence). The CDR3 runs to 12 residues. V lost 3 bases, J lost 1 base, and 7 bases lay in between. CDR3 DNA, as far as it was read: TGCAGTGCTAGTACAGCTTCCTACGAG. It translates to CSASTASYE. The whole CDR3 sequence reads CSASTASYEQYF.

The CDR3 sequence: CASSPVNPGQHNSPLHF. CDR3 DNA (partial): TGTGCCAGCTCACCCGTCAATCCGGGACAACATAATTCACCC. The chain has TRBV18 and TRBJ1-6; D possibly corresponds to TRBD1 (6 bases). The missing CDR3 end, 3 residues past where the read stops, is filled in from the germline J gene. The germline CDR1 and CDR2 sequences are KGHSH and LQKENI. The CDR3 extends over 17 amino acids. With 3 bases removed from V and 5 bases from J, the gap between germline ends came to 17 bases.

As to this clone: Read coverage stops 3 residues before the CDR3 terminus; the germline J gene supplies the remainder. The V gene is TRBV7-2, the J gene TRBJ1-1; a weak D match, TRBD1 (6 bases). CDR1 is SGHTA and CDR2 is FQGNSA in the germline V gene. This CDR3 spans 15 amino acids. CDR3 DNA, as far as it was read: TGTGCCAGCAGCTTAGCATGGCAGGGGCGAACAGAA. Translated: CASSLAWQGRTE. The CDR3 reads in full as CASSLAWQGRTEAFF.

Concerning this clone itself: Read coverage stops 3 residues before the CDR3 terminus; the germline J gene supplies the remainder. V usage is TRBV12-5 and J usage is TRBJ1-4, with D tentatively TRBD1 (5 bases). Trimming shortened V by 5 bases and J by 6 bases, and 16 bases separated the two germline ends. The CDR3 contains 15 residues. Germline loops: CDR1 LGHNT, CDR2 FRNRAP. The CDR3 here is CASGPFRGGDEKLFF. CDR3 DNA, as far as it was read: TGTGCTAGTGGTCCCTTCCGGGGGGGGGATGAAAAA.

Details on this clone: The read ends 3 residues before the CDR3 terminus; that terminus is restored from the germline J gene. The V and J genes are TRBV11-2 and TRBJ2-2; no definite D call. Germline assignment: CDR1 SGHAT and CDR2 FQNNGV. The CDR3 consists of 12 residues. The part of the CDR3 DNA that was read is TGTGCCAGCAGCTTAGTTAGTGAAAAG. Translated, it gives CASSLVSEK. The whole CDR3 sequence is CASSLVSEKLFF.

About this clone: Read sequence stops 3 residues before the CDR3 end, and the germline J gene provides the missing end. This chain uses TRBV7-2 with TRBJ1-2; D remains ambiguous. Germline assignment: CDR1 SGHTA and CDR2 FQGNSA. The CDR3 is 12 amino acids. The part of the CDR3 DNA that was read is TGTGCCAGCAGCCGGACTAGTTACGAC. Protein sequence: CASSRTSYD. The entire CDR3 protein is CASSRTSYDYTF. Full variable domain (outside the CDR3, taken from reference TRBV7-2 and TRBJ1-2): GAGVSQSPSNKVTEKGKDVELRCDPISGHTALYWYRQSLGQGLEFLIYFQGNSAPDKSGLPSDRFSAERTGGSVSTLTIQRTQQEDSAVYLCASSRTSYDYTFGSGTRLTVV.

Notes on this clone: The read ends 3 residues early relative to the CDR3; the germline J gene fills the gap. The genes are TRBV10-3 and TRBJ2-2, with 7 bases matching TRBD1. The J segment lost 5 bases and the V segment lost 9 bases, leaving 9 bases of the junction unmatched. The CDR3 totals 14 residues. Germline CDR1 ENHRY, CDR2 SYGVKD. The CDR3 loop is CAIGTASETGELFF. CDR3 DNA (partial): TGTGCCATAGGGACAGCCTCAGAGACCGGGGAG.

About this clone itself: Read coverage stops 3 residues before the CDR3 terminus; the germline J gene supplies the remainder. The chain combines TRBV19 with TRBJ2-5, with TRBD2 matching over 13 bases. The CDR3 totals 16 residues. Germline-derived CDR1 and CDR2 are LNHDA and SQIVND (reference sequence). Germline trimming cut 3 bases from V and 5 bases from J; bases unmatched to any gene: 6. This CDR3 reads CASSMLTSGGSETQYF. The part of the CDR3 DNA that was read is TGTGCCAGTAGTATGTTGACTAGCGGGGGGTCTGAGACC.

Points on this clone: The read terminates 3 residues ahead of where the CDR3 ends, so the germline J gene completes it. J is TRBJ2-7 and V is TRBV5-4; 7 bases agree with TRBD1. The CDR3 contains 14 residues. The trim removed 9 bases at V and 2 bases at J, leaving 11 bases unmatched. Germline CDR1 is SGHNT and CDR2 is YYREEE (reference sequence). The sequenced CDR3 bases are TGTGCCATGTACCGGGACAGAGAAGCCTACGAG. It codes for CAMYRDREAYE. The whole CDR3 protein is CAMYRDREAYEQYF.

Concerning this clone: The missing CDR3 end, 3 residues past where the read stops, is filled in from the germline J gene. The chain recombines TRBV7-2 with TRBJ2-2; no clear D. The CDR3 spans 13 residues. Trimming shortened V by 6 bases and J by 4 bases, and 9 bases separated the two germline ends. Looked up from germline, CDR1 is SGHTA and CDR2 is FQGNSA. The CDR3 bases that were read are TGTGCCAGCAGTAGAATCCCCACCGGGGAG. Encoded protein: CASSRIPTGE. The entire CDR3 is CASSRIPTGELFF. Combining the CDR3 with reference TRBV7-2 and TRBJ2-2 gives the whole variable domain GAGVSQSPSNKVTEKGKDVELRCDPISGHTALYWYRQSLGQGLEFLIYFQGNSAPDKSGLPSDRFSAERTGGSVSTLTIQRTQQEDSAVYLCASSRIPTGELFFGEGSRLTVL.

A remark on this clone: The read ends 3 residues shy of where the CDR3 ends; the end is completed using the germline J gene. This chain uses TRBV4-2 with TRBJ1-2, with a tentative D call TRBD1 (6 bases). V was trimmed by 0 bases and J by 4 bases, leaving 12 bases between them. Germline CDR1 LGHNA, CDR2 YNFKEQ. This CDR3 is built from 15 residues. CDR3 DNA, as far as it was read: TGTGCCAGCAGCCAAGATCTGGACAGATTCTATGGC. Translation: CASSQDLDRFYG. The full CDR3 reads CASSQDLDRFYGYTF.

In regard to this clone: The read comes to an end 3 residues before the CDR3 does, leaving the germline J gene to fill in the end. This chain joins TRBV19 and TRBJ1-2; D may be TRBD1 (6 bases). Germline values: CDR1 LNHDA, CDR2 SQIVND (reference sequence). This CDR3 is built from 14 residues. V was pared by 2 bases and J by 3 bases, with 10 bases between. Partial CDR3 DNA: TGTGCCAGTAGTATAACCCCAGGGGACTATGGC. Amino acids: CASSITPGDYG. Given in full, the CDR3 is CASSITPGDYGYTF.

Turning to this clone: The missing CDR3 end, 3 residues past where the read stops, is filled in from the germline J gene. The V gene is TRBV7-3, the J gene TRBJ2-3, with TRBD2 identical over 7 bases. Germline lookup yields CDR1 SGHTA and CDR2 FQGTGA. The CDR3 totals 13 residues. Germline trimming cut 4 bases from V and 7 bases from J; bases unmatched to any gene: 5. The part of the CDR3 DNA that was read is TGTGCCAGCAGCTCGGCCGGGACTAATACG. Its protein is CASSSAGTNT. The whole CDR3 region reads CASSSAGTNTQYF.

As regards this clone: The DNA ends 3 residues before the CDR3 does, and the rest of the CDR3 is filled in from the germline J gene. This sequence joins TRBV20-1 and TRBJ2-5, with 11 bases fitting TRBD1. V shed 5 bases and J 5 bases; nucleotides not matched to a gene: 10. CDR3 length: 15 amino acids. Germline V gene data show CDR1 as DFQATT and CDR2 as SNEGSKA (reference sequence). CDR3 amino acids: CSASGTGGSGETQYF. The sequenced part of the CDR3 DNA is TGCAGTGCTTCCGGGACAGGGGGGTCTGGGGAGACC.